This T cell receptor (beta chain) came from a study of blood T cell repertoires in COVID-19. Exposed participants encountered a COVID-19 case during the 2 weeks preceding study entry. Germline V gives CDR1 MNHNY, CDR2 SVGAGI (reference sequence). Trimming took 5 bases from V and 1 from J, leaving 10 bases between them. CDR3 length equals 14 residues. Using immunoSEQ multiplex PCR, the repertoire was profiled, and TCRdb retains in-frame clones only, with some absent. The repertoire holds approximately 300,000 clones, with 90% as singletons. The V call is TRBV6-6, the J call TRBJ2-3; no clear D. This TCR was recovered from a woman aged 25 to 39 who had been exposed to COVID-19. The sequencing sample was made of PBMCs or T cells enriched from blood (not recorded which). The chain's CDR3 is CASSGVTRTDTQYF. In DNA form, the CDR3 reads TGTGCCAGCAGTGGAGTTACCCGCACAGATACGCAGTATTTT.